One and the same sample provided the 3 T cell receptor beta chains below, sequenced in a study of shared clonotypes between healthy human individuals. Sequencing was performed with immunoSEQ multiplex PCR; in TCRdb, only in-frame clones are kept and a portion is missing. The repertoire includes some 300,000 clones, more than 60% of them detected once, and over 9.5% sits in the top ten. Sequencing was carried out using memory CD4+ T cells sorted from blood. The subset: CD45RA-negative fraction. Receptor source: a man aged 25-45 years in good health.

In nucleotides, the CDR3 is TGTGCCAGTATGGGCTCGAGTAGTGGGGGGGGAGAGACCCAGTACTTC. As protein: CASMGSSSGGGETQYF. V is TRBV19 and J is TRBJ2-5; 7 nucleotides line up with TRBD2. The CDR3 has 16 residues. The J segment lost 4 bases and the V segment lost 7 bases, leaving 15 bases of the junction unmatched. Germline V CDR1 and CDR2: LNHDA, SQIVND (reference sequence).

The chain uses TRBV10-3 and TRBJ1-1; D ambiguous. This CDR3 region has 14 residues. Per the germline V gene, CDR1 is ENHRY and CDR2 is SYGVKD. V dropped 3 bases and J dropped 6 bases, with 14 bases sitting between them. Written as DNA, the CDR3 is TGTGCCATCAGTGATTCTCAGTTTATAGCTGAAGCTTTCTTT. Residues: CAISDSQFIAEAFF.

The chain links TRBV20-1 to TRBJ1-1; no reliable D call. V lost 2 bases to trimming and J lost 6 bases, with 7 bases between them. Germline V CDR1 and CDR2: DFQATT, SNEGSKA (reference sequence). The CDR3 runs 11 residues. Here the CDR3 DNA reads TGCAGTGCTAGAAAGCGGGCTGAAGCTTTCTTT. It specifies CSARKRAEAFF.